A selection of T cell receptor beta chains follows, all from one sample in a study of blood T cells in healthy people across ages. MiXCR, run by TCRdb on the 5' RACE reads, gives a single entry per CDR3 protein. This table holds some 730,000 distinct CDR3 sequences, about 20% found once. The specimen sequenced was blood. The receptors were sampled from a man in his 70s in good health. CDR3s include the opening cysteine and the closing phenylalanine or tryptophan. D genes are given only for firm matches. Rows may omit the clone size; those that give it use once, few, many or a size class.

v_gene	j_gene	abundance	d_gene	CDR3aa	CDR3nt
TRBV15	TRBJ1-2	many	.	CATSRGNNYGYTF	TGTGCCACCAGCCGGGGGAATAACTATGGCTACACCTTC
TRBV10-3	TRBJ2-3	few	.	CAISLGGQDTQYF	TGTGCCATCAGTCTCGGGGGACAGGATACGCAGTATTTT
TRBV6-2/TRBV6-3	TRBJ1-2	.	.	CASRPGVPTYGYAF	TGTGCCAGCAGGCCCGGCGTGCCTACCTATGGCTACGCCTTC
TRBV28	TRBJ2-3	.	TRBD1	CASSSDRDRFSNTQYF	TGCGCCAGCAGCTCCGACCGGGACAGGTTCTCTAATACGCAGTATTTT
TRBV29-1	TRBJ2-1	few	TRBD2	CSVEGLAGVRNEQFF	TGCAGCGTCGAAGGACTAGCGGGAGTGCGCAATGAGCAGTTCTTC
TRBV6-6	TRBJ2-1	few	.	CASRRRGSYNEQFF	TGTGCCAGCAGGAGGAGGGGTTCCTACAATGAGCAGTTCTTC
TRBV4-2	TRBJ1-2	few	.	CASSQDLRQASNYGYTF	TGTGCCAGCAGCCAAGACCTCAGACAGGCCTCTAACTATGGCTACACCTTC
TRBV6-1	TRBJ1-2	.	TRBD1	CASSLHRGYGYTF	TGTGCCAGCAGCCTACACAGGGGCTATGGCTACACCTTC
TRBV7-9	TRBJ1-2	few	.	CASSPPGLGYTF	TGTGCCAGCAGCCCGCCGGGACTTGGCTACACCTTC
TRBV15	TRBJ1-1	few	.	CATSELGQNTEAFF	TGTGCCACCAGCGAGCTGGGACAGAACACTGAAGCTTTCTTT
TRBV27	TRBJ2-1	.	.	CASSFMRGAYNEQFF	TGTGCCAGCAGTTTTATGAGGGGGGCTTACAATGAGCAGTTCTTC
TRBV12-3/TRBV12-4	TRBJ1-5	.	.	CASSFLRGNSPQHF	TGTGCCAGCAGTTTTTTGCGGGGGAATTCGCCCCAGCATTTT
TRBV28	TRBJ2-5	.	.	CATLPADSSSKKTQYF	TGTGCCACCCTCCCGGCGGACTCGTCCTCCAAGAAGACCCAGTACTTC
TRBV11-3	TRBJ2-3	.	TRBD1	CASSLDGQGRTDTQYF	TGTGCCAGCAGCTTAGACGGACAGGGACGCACAGATACGCAGTATTTT
TRBV7-9	TRBJ1-2	few	.	CASSLVGPHGLSYGCTF	TGTGCCAGCAGCTTAGTCGGGCCACACGGTCTATCCTATGGCTGCACCTTC
TRBV2	TRBJ1-6	.	.	CASSEGGQVNNSPLHF	TGTGCCAGCAGTGAGGGGGGGCAAGTTAATAATTCACCCCTCCACTTT
TRBV21-1	TRBJ2-4	few	.	CASAKPEGTKNIQYF	TGTGCCAGCGCTAAGCCCGAGGGAACCAAAAACATTCAGTACTTC
TRBV2	TRBJ2-3	many	.	CASSEVGGDTQYF	TGTGCCAGCAGTGAAGTCGGTGGAGATACGCAGTATTTT
TRBV28	TRBJ1-2	.	.	CASTGVAYGYTF	TGTGCCAGCACAGGGGTTGCCTATGGCTACACCTTC
TRBV20-1	TRBJ2-5	few	TRBD2	CSANPGGETQYF	TGCAGTGCCAACCCGGGGGGAGAGACCCAGTACTTC
TRBV13	TRBJ2-3	few	TRBD2	CASSDILAGGLTDTQYF	TGTGCCAGCAGCGACATACTAGCGGGGGGGCTCACAGATACGCAGTATTTT
TRBV11-2	TRBJ1-5	few	.	CASSFAQGIRFQPQHF	TGTGCCAGCAGCTTCGCACAGGGTATCAGGTTTCAGCCCCAGCATTTT
TRBV7-9	TRBJ2-1	few	.	CASSLYGVNEQFF	TGTGCCAGCAGCTTATACGGGGTGAATGAGCAGTTCTTC
TRBV21-1	TRBJ1-4	.	.	CASSDSGTESATNEKLFF	TGTGCCAGCAGCGATTCCGGGACAGAGAGTGCAACTAATGAAAAACTGTTTTTT